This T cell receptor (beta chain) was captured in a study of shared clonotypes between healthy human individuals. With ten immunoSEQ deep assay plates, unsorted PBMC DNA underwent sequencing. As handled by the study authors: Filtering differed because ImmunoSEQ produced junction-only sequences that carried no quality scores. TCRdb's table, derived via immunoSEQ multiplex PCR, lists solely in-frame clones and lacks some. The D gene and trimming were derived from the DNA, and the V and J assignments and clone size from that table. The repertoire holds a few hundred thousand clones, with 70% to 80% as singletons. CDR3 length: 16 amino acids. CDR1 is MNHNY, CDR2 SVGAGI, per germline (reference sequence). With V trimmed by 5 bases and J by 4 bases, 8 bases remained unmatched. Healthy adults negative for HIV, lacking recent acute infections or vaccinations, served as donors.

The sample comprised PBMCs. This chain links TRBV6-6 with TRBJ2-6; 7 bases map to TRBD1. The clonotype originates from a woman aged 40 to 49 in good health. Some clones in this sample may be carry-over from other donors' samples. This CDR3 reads CASSAKTGTGANVLTF. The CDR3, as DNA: TGTGCCAGCAGTGCGAAGACAGGGACGGGGGCCAACGTCCTGACTTTC.